The next 13 T cell receptor beta chains were all read from a single sample in a study of CD8 T cells in Susac syndrome. With random hexamers, reverse transcription was performed on roughly 0.5 to 1 ug of RNA. TCRdb processed the immunoSEQ multiplex PCR reads anew with MiXCR; each CDR3 protein has one entry. The table shows approximately 150,000 distinct CDR3 sequences, with approximately 95% occurring only once. The material sequenced was CD4+ T cells from PBMCs. The receptors derive from a human donor with multiple sclerosis.

The genes are TRBV3-1 and TRBJ1-6, with a possible D match to TRBD1 (6 bases). The CDR3 covers 14 residues. CDR1 LGHDT and CDR2 YNNKEL come from the germline V gene (reference sequence). V lost 8 bases and J 6 bases, leaving 14 bases between the germline ends. The CDR3 coding sequence is TGTGCCAGCTGTAAGGGGGAACGTAATTCACCCCTCCACTTT. This gives the protein CASCKGERNSPLHF.

The chain couples TRBV3-1 to TRBJ1-2; 8 positions agree with TRBD1. Losses at the gene ends were 3 bases for V and 4 bases for J; bases not matched to a gene: 10. The CDR3 is made up of 16 amino acids. CDR1 and CDR2 from the germline V gene are LGHDT and YNNKEL (reference sequence). CDR3 loop: CASSQNRGTRGYGYTF. Written as DNA, the CDR3 is TGTGCCAGCAGCCAGAACAGGGGGACTCGAGGCTATGGCTACACCTTC.

V is TRBV5-1 and J is TRBJ1-1; TRBD1 aligns across 8 bases. V trimming: 5 bases; J trimming: 6 bases; junction bases outside the gene matches: 15. CDR1 and CDR2 (germline): SGHRS, YFSETQ. The CDR3 is 16 residues long. The CDR3, as DNA: TGCGCCAGCAGTAGATCCGACAGGGGCGCCATCGCTGAAGCTTTCTTT. Translation gives CASSRSDRGAIAEAFF.

The chain joins TRBV9 to TRBJ1-3; D may be TRBD1 (5 bases). Germline V gene data show CDR1 as SGDLS and CDR2 as YYNGEE. Trimming shortened V by 4 bases and J by 0 bases, and 11 bases separated the two germline ends. The CDR3 covers 15 residues. In DNA form, the CDR3 reads TGTGCCAGCAGCCCGAGAGGGACCTCTGGAAACACCATATATTTT. Its protein is CASSPRGTSGNTIYF.

The V call is TRBV5-1, the J call TRBJ2-1, with 10 bases lining up with TRBD2. The V segment lost 2 bases and the J segment 6 bases; nucleotides outside the gene matches: 5. This CDR3 has 15 amino acids. Germline V gene sequence: CDR1 SGHRS, CDR2 YFSETQ. The CDR3 nucleotides are TGCGCCAGCAGCTTCGGGCTAGCGGGAGCCAATGAGCAGTTCTTC. Translated, it gives CASSFGLAGANEQFF. Looking up the rest from reference TRBV5-1 and TRBJ2-1 gives the full variable domain: KAGVTQTPRYLIKTRGQQVTLSCSPISGHRSVSWYQQTPGQGLQFLFEYFSETQRNKGNFPGRFSGRQFSNSRSEMNVSTLELGDSALYLCASSFGLAGANEQFFGPGTRLTVL.

V is TRBV7-2 and J is TRBJ2-7; 10 bases line up with TRBD2. CDR3 length equals 15 residues. Germline V gene lookup returns CDR1 SGHTA and CDR2 FQGNSA. The V gene end was trimmed by 3 bases and the J gene end by 6 bases; junction bases not matched to a gene: 8. CDR3 amino acids: CASSLGRGLATEQYF. The CDR3 nucleotides read TGTGCCAGCAGCTTGGGGAGGGGACTAGCGACCGAGCAGTACTTC.

V usage is TRBV7-2 and J usage is TRBJ2-5; D call uncertain. Trimming removed 2 bases at V and 3 bases at J, with 10 bases between. Germline V gene sequence: CDR1 SGHTA, CDR2 FQGNSA. The CDR3 runs 14 residues. In DNA form, the CDR3 reads TGTGCCAGCAGCTTATTCACGGTTGAAGAGACCCAGTACTTC. Amino acids: CASSLFTVEETQYF. Filled out from reference TRBV7-2 and TRBJ2-5, the complete variable domain reads GAGVSQSPSNKVTEKGKDVELRCDPISGHTALYWYRQSLGQGLEFLIYFQGNSAPDKSGLPSDRFSAERTGGSVSTLTIQRTQQEDSAVYLCASSLFTVEETQYFGPGTRLLVL.

The rearrangement joins TRBV20-1 to TRBJ2-5; D gene uncertain. Germline V gives CDR1 DFQATT, CDR2 SNEGSKA (reference sequence). The CDR3 length is 12 residues. V lost 8 bases to trimming and J lost 5 bases, with 15 bases between them. The CDR3 protein is CSLYSPTETQYF. The CDR3 DNA follows: TGCAGTCTTTATAGCCCCACGGAGACCCAGTACTTC.

V usage is TRBV7-2 and J usage is TRBJ2-3; D unclear. Trimming took off 5 bases at V and 0 bases at J, with 18 bases between the two ends. Germline lookup yields CDR1 SGHTA and CDR2 FQGNSA. CDR3 length: 17 residues. CDR3 nucleotides: TGTGCCAGCAGCCTAAATGCGGCAGCTTCGAGCACAGATACGCAGTATTTT. It specifies CASSLNAAASSTDTQYF.

The rearrangement joins TRBV6-5 to TRBJ1-1, with 8 bases that match TRBD1. The germline V gene has CDR1 MNHEY and CDR2 SVGAGI. This CDR3 is 12 amino acids long. V lost 5 bases, J lost 12 bases, and 8 bases stayed unmatched. The CDR3 DNA reads as TGTGCCAGCAGTAGAGGACAGGGTGTTTCTTTCTTT. Translation: CASSRGQGVSFF.

The V gene is TRBV9, the J gene TRBJ2-7, with no clear D. V lost 0 bases and J lost 4, with 11 bases in between. Germline V CDR1 and CDR2: SGDLS, YYNGEE. The CDR3 has 14 residues. CDR3 sequence: CASSVGGVLYEQYF. The CDR3 coding sequence is TGTGCCAGCAGCGTAGGAGGCGTCTTGTACGAGCAGTACTTC.

This clonotype was detected a few times. The chain has TRBV5-4 and TRBJ2-5; 12 positions agree with TRBD1. The CDR3 has 16 residues. Per the germline V gene, CDR1 is SGHNT and CDR2 is YYREEE (reference sequence). Trimming removed 0 bases from V and 5 bases from J; junction bases left unmatched: 5. The CDR3 DNA reads TGTGCCAGCAGCTTGGGGGGACAGGGGGCATTCGAGACCCAGTACTTC. Residues: CASSLGGQGAFETQYF.

The CDR3 region is CASSRGTGFGYTF. The CDR3 nucleotides are TGTGCCAGCAGCCGAGGGACAGGGTTTGGCTACACCTTC. The chain employs TRBV11-1 and TRBJ1-2; 9 nucleotides match TRBD1. The CDR3 consists of 13 residues. Germline CDR1 is SGHAT and CDR2 is FQDESV (reference sequence). Unmatched junction bases numbered 5, after V lost 5 bases and J lost 7 bases.